The 18 T cell receptor beta chains below come from one sample, sequenced in a study of T cell responses to AZD1222 COVID-19 vaccine. This table comes from immunoSEQ multiplex PCR, and its TCRdb copy is limited to in-frame clones, with some not included. Altogether 100,000 to 140,000 clones are present, about nine tenths being singletons, with the ten largest covering approximately 4%. This material consisted of peripheral blood, taken on day 0 of AZD1222 vaccination. All receptors come from an adult in good health.

The chain carries TRBV6-5 and TRBJ1-2; D is possibly TRBD1 (6 bases). Germline V gives CDR1 MNHEY, CDR2 SVGAGI. There are 15 residues in the CDR3. V was shortened by 9 bases and J by 1 base, with 18 bases between the two germline ends. The CDR3 protein is CASTGTGTSNYGYTF. CDR3 DNA sequence: TGTGCCAGTACCGGAACAGGGACAAGTAACTATGGCTACACCTTC.

This chain links TRBV9 with TRBJ1-3; D unresolved. Trimming removed 0 bases from V and 4 bases from J, with 11 bases in between. Germline CDR1 SGDLS, CDR2 YYNGEE. This CDR3 is 15 amino acids long. The CDR3 is CASSVGWGSGNTIYF. Written as DNA, the CDR3 is TGTGCCAGCAGCGTAGGTTGGGGTTCAGGAAACACCATATATTTT.

This clone was seen a handful of times. This chain uses TRBV19 with TRBJ1-6, with TRBD1 identical over 7 bases. This CDR3 is built from 17 residues. The germline CDR1 and CDR2 sequences are LNHDA and SQIVND (reference sequence). Unmatched junction bases numbered 2, after V lost 0 bases and J lost 0 bases. The CDR3 region has the DNA TGTGCCAGTAGTATAGACAGGGGGAGCTCCTATAATTCACCCCTCCACTTT. Amino acids: CASSIDRGSSYNSPLHF.

This rearrangement joins TRBV4-3 to TRBJ2-7, with D perhaps TRBD1 or TRBD2 (6 bases each). The CDR3 runs to 16 residues. Germline lookup yields CDR1 LGHNA and CDR2 YSLEER. Trimming pared 0 bases from V and 7 bases from J, leaving 19 bases between. CDR3: CASSQDSGARSMEQYF. In DNA, the CDR3 is TGCGCCAGCAGCCAAGATTCGGGGGCTCGTAGTATGGAGCAGTACTTC.

The chain employs TRBV6-5 and TRBJ1-2; D ambiguous. V dropped 3 bases and J dropped 8 bases, with 13 bases sitting between them. CDR1 is MNHEY and CDR2 is SVGAGI in the germline V gene. The CDR3 covers 13 residues. The CDR3 sequence: CASSYDKVQGYTF. The CDR3 bases are TGTGCCAGCAGTTATGACAAGGTACAGGGCTACACCTTC.

The chain carries TRBV7-9 and TRBJ1-6; a possible D gene is TRBD1 (6 bases). The germline V gene has CDR1 SEHNR and CDR2 FQNEAQ (reference sequence). This CDR3 has 13 amino acids. Trimming stripped 5 bases from V and 5 bases from J, with 7 bases between. The CDR3 sequence: CASSQGNNSPLHF. In DNA, the CDR3 is TGTGCCAGCAGCCAGGGGAATAATTCACCCCTCCACTTT.

The chain links TRBV2 to TRBJ1-6; TRBD1 is a possible D gene (5 bases). Germline V gene lookup returns CDR1 SNHLY and CDR2 FYNNEI. Trimming stripped 3 bases from V and 7 bases from J, with 13 bases between. The CDR3 has 15 residues. In DNA form, the CDR3 reads TGTGCCAGCAGTGATGTCAGGGCCAAGAATTCACCCCTCCACTTT. As protein: CASSDVRAKNSPLHF.

The chain joins TRBV3-1 (or the pseudogene TRBV3-2) to TRBJ2-3; 7 bases agree with TRBD2. Trimming took 5 bases from V and 3 from J; bases not matched to a gene: 8. This CDR3 comprises 15 residues. From germline, CDR1 is LGHDT and CDR2 YNNKEL (reference sequence). The CDR3 loop reads CASSSPSGATDTQYF. CDR3 coding DNA: TGTGCCAGCAGCTCCCCGAGCGGGGCGACAGATACGCAGTATTTT.

The rearrangement links TRBV2 to TRBJ1-1; D not resolved. Trimming took off 7 bases at V and 1 base at J, with 13 bases between the two ends. CDR1 and CDR2 (germline): SNHLY, FYNNEI. CDR3 length: 14 amino acids. In DNA, the CDR3 is TGTGCCAGCAAGACTCGGGGTGGGAACACTGAAGCTTTCTTT. It codes for CASKTRGGNTEAFF.

The chain joins TRBV6-5 to TRBJ1-1, with TRBD1 matching 8 bases. Germline values: CDR1 MNHEY, CDR2 SVGAGI. V lost 7 bases, J lost 3 bases, and 1 base stayed unmatched. The CDR3 runs to 12 residues. The CDR3 reads CASTDRDTEAFF. The CDR3, as DNA: TGTGCCAGCACGGACAGGGACACTGAAGCTTTCTTT.

The chain recombines TRBV5-1 with TRBJ1-2, with 8 nucleotides matching TRBD1. The CDR3 is 15 residues long. The germline CDR1 and CDR2 sequences are SGHRS and YFSETQ. V lost 3 bases, J lost 3 bases, and 7 bases stayed unmatched. CDR3 amino acids: CASSSGQGAYYGYTF. The CDR3 coding sequence is TGCGCCAGCAGCTCGGGGCAGGGGGCCTACTATGGCTACACCTTC. Full variable domain (rest looked up from reference TRBV5-1 and TRBJ1-2): KAGVTQTPRYLIKTRGQQVTLSCSPISGHRSVSWYQQTPGQGLQFLFEYFSETQRNKGNFPGRFSGRQFSNSRSEMNVSTLELGDSALYLCASSSGQGAYYGYTFGSGTRLTVV.

This clone has a single count. The chain has TRBV28 and TRBJ1-2; TRBD1 matches at 7 bases. Germline assignment: CDR1 MDHEN and CDR2 SYDVKM. This CDR3 is 15 amino acids long. After removal of 5 bases from V and 0 bases from J, the junction contained 6 bases not matched to a gene. The CDR3 loop reads CASSPNRGANYGYTF. As DNA, the CDR3 is TGTGCCAGCAGTCCCAACAGGGGAGCTAACTATGGCTACACCTTC.

A single count supports this clone. The CDR3 is CASSLAQGSTEAFF. The CDR3 DNA reads TGTGCCAGCAGCTTAGCGCAAGGGAGTACTGAAGCTTTCTTT. This sequence joins TRBV7-8 and TRBJ1-1; D gene unclear. CDR3 length equals 14 residues. CDR1 is SGHVS, CDR2 FQNEAQ, per germline. Trimming left V 0 bases short and J 5 bases short, with 10 bases between.

The chain uses TRBV9 and TRBJ2-1, with D possibly TRBD2 on 5 matching bases. The germline V and J ends were trimmed by 0 bases and 8 bases, with 12 bases remaining between them. There are 14 residues in the CDR3. Per the germline V gene, CDR1 is SGDLS and CDR2 is YYNGEE. CDR3 DNA sequence: TGTGCCAGCAGCGTAGCTGGGAGAAGCTATGAGCAGTTCTTC. Protein product: CASSVAGRSYEQFF.

This clone was detected only a few times. The chain employs TRBV5-4 and TRBJ1-2, with TRBD1 matching 12 bases. Germline CDR1 SGHNT, CDR2 YYREEE (reference sequence). The CDR3 is 17 amino acids. V gave up 0 bases and J gave up 0 bases; unmatched junction bases: 3. CDR3 nucleotide sequence: TGTGCCAGCAGCTTGGGGGGACAGGGGGCGACTAACTATGGCTACACCTTC. Translating it yields CASSLGGQGATNYGYTF.

The V call is TRBV2, the J call TRBJ2-1; tentative D call: TRBD2 (5 bases). The CDR3 runs to 13 residues. Germline V gene sequence: CDR1 SNHLY, CDR2 FYNNEI. V shed 7 bases and J shed 10 bases, with 17 bases lying between them. CDR3 DNA: TGTGCCAGCACCCGAGAGGTGTGGAGGGAGCAGTTCTTC. This encodes CASTREVWREQFF. Using reference TRBV2 and TRBJ2-1 for the parts outside the CDR3, the full variable domain is EPEVTQTPSHQVTQMGQEVILRCVPISNHLYFYWYRQILGQKVEFLVSFYNNEISEKSEIFDDQFSVERPDGSNFTLKIRSTKLEDSAMYFCASTREVWREQFFGPGTRLTVL.

V and J are TRBV5-1 and TRBJ2-5; weak D call: TRBD2 (6 bases). The germline V gene has CDR1 SGHRS and CDR2 YFSETQ. This CDR3 comprises 18 residues. V lost 0 bases, J lost 2 bases, and 20 bases lay in between. In DNA, the CDR3 is TGCGCCAGCAGCTTGGCGGGGCGGGCGAGGGGAGGACAAGAGACCCAGTACTTC. Its translation: CASSLAGRARGGQETQYF.

The chain couples TRBV11-2 to TRBJ2-3, with D tentatively TRBD2 (5 bases). Germline CDR1 reads SGHAT; CDR2 reads FQNNGV. CDR3 size: 14 residues. The V and J ends lost 3 bases and 4 bases respectively, with 11 bases between them. CDR3 residues: CASSFGLSSDTQYF. In nucleotides, the CDR3 is TGTGCCAGCAGCTTCGGACTTAGCTCAGATACGCAGTATTTT.